Reported below is one TCR beta chain. The sample belongs to a study of CD8 T cells in Susac syndrome. CDR3 length: 12 amino acids. From germline, CDR1 is GTSNPN and CDR2 SVGIG (reference sequence). V was pared by 0 bases and J by 11 bases, with 11 bases between. RNA totalling roughly 0.45 to 1 ug underwent reverse transcription with random hexamers. Each CDR3 protein is one row after TCRdb ran MiXCR on the immunoSEQ multiplex PCR reads. The table lists under 200,000 distinct CDR3 sequences, just under 95% of them singletons. This receptor was taken from a human donor in good health. The chain uses TRBV30 and TRBJ1-5; the D is unclear. The sample comprised CD4+ T cells from PBMCs. CDR3 sequence reads: CAWSVPDAAQHF. The CDR3, as DNA: TGTGCCTGGAGTGTACCCGACGCGGCCCAGCATTTT.